Listed here are 18 T cell receptor beta chains from one sample, sequenced in a study of T cell clonality in common variable immunodeficiency. Sequencing used immunoSEQ multiplex PCR; TCRdb keeps in-frame clones, though not all of them. Observed in the sample are under 30,000 clones, none of them singletons. Sequenced material: peripheral blood mononuclear cells. Every receptor here comes from a person aged 18 to 75 in good health.

The sample holds many counts of this clone. The sequenced fragment ends 3 residues before the CDR3 boundary, so the rest is inferred from the germline J gene. The chain recombines TRBV4-2 with TRBJ2-7; D is unresolved. The V and J ends lost 4 bases and 6 bases respectively, with 10 bases between them. The length of the CDR3 is 12 residues. Germline V gene data show CDR1 as LGHNA and CDR2 as YNFKEQ. The DNA read from the CDR3 is TGTGCCAGCAGCCCTCCGGGTGGCGAG. This codes for CASSPPGGE. The whole CDR3 reads CASSPPGGEQYF.

This clone came up many times. The read comes to an end 3 residues before the CDR3 does, leaving the germline J gene to fill in the end. The genes are TRBV9 and TRBJ2-7; TRBD1 agrees at 7 bases. Germline V gene data show CDR1 as SGDLS and CDR2 as YYNGEE. The V and J ends lost 3 bases and 3 bases, in that order; junction bases with no gene match: 9. The CDR3 is 15 residues long. The CDR3 sequence is CASSAGTALRYEQYF. The DNA read from the CDR3 is TGTGCCAGCAGCGCGGGGACAGCATTGCGCTACGAG.

Regarding this clone: From the germline J gene comes the end of the CDR3, since the read stops 3 residues before it. The V and J genes are TRBV11-3 and TRBJ1-4; no reliable D call. The CDR3 is 12 amino acids. Germline CDR1 is SGHNT and CDR2 is YENEEA. Deletions cut 10 bases from V and 7 bases from J, with 13 bases between. Incomplete CDR3 DNA: TGTGCCAAACCCAGGTTCGTTGAAAAA. The encoded protein is CAKPRFVEK. The entire CDR3 protein reads CAKPRFVEKLFF.

This clone was seen at least ten times. The read finishes 3 residues shy of the CDR3 end, and the germline J gene is used to complete it. The sample holds other DNA sequences that translate to the same CDR3. The genes are TRBV6-1 and TRBJ1-2; 8 bases are a match to TRBD1. This CDR3 region has 14 residues. The germline V gene encodes CDR1 MNHNS and CDR2 SASEGT. V lost 4 bases and J lost 1; bases outside the gene matches: 2. The DNA read from the CDR3 is TGTGCCAGCAGTGGGACAGGGAATAACTATGGC. Its translation is CASSGTGNNYG. The whole CDR3 sequence reads CASSGTGNNYGYTF.

This clone was seen many times. Sequencing ends 3 residues short of the CDR3 end; the germline J gene provides the rest. V is TRBV19 and J is TRBJ1-2; D is possibly TRBD1 (5 bases). The CDR3 length is 16 residues. Germline assignment: CDR1 LNHDA and CDR2 SQIVND (reference sequence). The V gene lost 3 bases and the J gene lost 5 bases, with 19 bases spanning the gap. The part of the CDR3 DNA that was read is TGTGCCAGTAGTATCCCGGGGGGGGATCGTCGGTATGGC. It translates to CASSIPGGDRRYG. The full CDR3 protein is CASSIPGGDRRYGYTF.

This clone showed up many times. The read halts 3 residues ahead of the CDR3 end, with the missing end drawn from the germline J gene. The V gene is TRBV29-1, the J gene TRBJ2-3, with TRBD1 as a possible D gene (5 bases). Germline V gene sequence: CDR1 SQVTM, CDR2 ANQGSEA. The CDR3 is 16 residues long. Trimming left V 0 bases short and J 0 bases short, with 13 bases between. The CDR3 region is CSVEEGFRQSTDTQYF. The part of the CDR3 DNA that was read is TGCAGCGTTGAAGAAGGTTTCAGACAGAGCACAGATACG.

This clone was recorded at least ten times. Read sequence stops 3 residues before the CDR3 end, and the germline J gene provides the missing end. This chain joins TRBV5-4 and TRBJ2-7; 7 bases match TRBD1. The CDR3 is made up of 15 amino acids. The ends lost 4 bases at V and 3 bases at J; junction bases unmatched: 10. CDR1 is SGHNT, CDR2 YYREEE, per germline (reference sequence). CDR3 bases read: TGTGCCAGCAGCAGGGGGACGGGACAGATCTACGAG. Protein: CASSRGTGQIYE. The CDR3 reads in full as CASSRGTGQIYEQYF.

This clone was recorded at least ten times. The CDR3 is cut off 3 residues early in the read; its end comes from the germline J gene. The genes are TRBV6-1 and TRBJ2-3; D unclear. There are 15 residues in the CDR3. The germline V gene has CDR1 MNHNS and CDR2 SASEGT. Trimming shortened V by 4 bases and J by 2 bases, and 13 bases separated the two germline ends. CDR3 DNA, as far as it was read: TGTGCCAGCAGTGGGTCGACAAGTTACACAGATACG. This encodes CASSGSTSYTDT. The entire CDR3 is CASSGSTSYTDTQYF.

This clone was detected many times. Sequencing ends 3 residues short of the CDR3 end; the germline J gene provides the rest. The V and J genes are TRBV6-1 and TRBJ1-4, with D uncertain. This CDR3 has 15 residues. CDR1 is MNHNS, CDR2 SASEGT, per germline. V was clipped by 1 base and J by 5 bases, with 11 bases between them. CDR3 bases read: TGTGCCAGCAGTGAAGGGGCGGGTGGAAATGAAAAA. Amino acids: CASSEGAGGNEK. The CDR3 reads in full as CASSEGAGGNEKLFF.

This clone came up many times. CDR3 bases read: TGTGCCAGCAGCCATAAGGGGCCCTACAATGAG. This codes for CASSHKGPYNE. The full CDR3 is CASSHKGPYNEQFF. The rearrangement uses TRBV14 and TRBJ2-1; maybe TRBD1 (5 bases). The CDR3 is cut off 3 residues early in the read; its end comes from the germline J gene. Germline V gene lookup returns CDR1 SGHDN and CDR2 FVKESK. The CDR3 is 14 residues long. Trimming pared 3 bases from V and 2 bases from J, leaving 8 bases between.

This clone has only a few counts. Read sequence stops 3 residues before the CDR3 end, and the germline J gene provides the missing end. This chain uses TRBV5-6 with TRBJ2-1, with 7 nucleotides matching TRBD1. V lost 0 bases and J lost 5; bases outside the gene matches: 2. This CDR3 is 14 amino acids long. The V gene's germline CDR1 is SGHDT and CDR2 YYEEEE. The DNA read from the CDR3 is TGTGCCAGCAGCTTGGGACAGGGAGACAATGAG. Residues: CASSLGQGDNE. The whole CDR3 sequence is CASSLGQGDNEQFF.

At least ten counts were recorded for this clone. The CDR3 DNA, read in part, is TGTGCCAGTAGTCCAGGGGGCAGTCAGCCC. The encoded protein is CASSPGGSQP. Given in full, the CDR3 is CASSPGGSQPQHF. The gene calls are TRBV19 and TRBJ1-5; 8 nucleotides match TRBD1. The read ends 3 residues shy of where the CDR3 ends; the end is completed using the germline J gene. Losses at the gene ends were 5 bases for V and 6 bases for J; bases not matched to a gene: 3. Germline V gene data show CDR1 as LNHDA and CDR2 as SQIVND (reference sequence). The CDR3 covers 13 residues.

This clone was observed a handful of times. The CDR3 goes on 3 residues after the read ends, and that part is filled in from the germline J gene. V usage is TRBV30 and J usage is TRBJ2-2; D is possibly TRBD1 or TRBD2 (5 bases each). CDR3 size: 15 residues. Germline V gene sequence: CDR1 GTSNPN, CDR2 SVGIG (reference sequence). CDR3 residues: CAWSPRGGPNSPLFF. The covered CDR3 bases are TGTGCCTGGAGTCCGAGGGGCGGCCCAAATTCACCG.

This clone was detected many times. Sequencing ends 3 residues short of the CDR3 end; the germline J gene provides the rest. This chain uses TRBV7-6 with TRBJ2-2; 7 bases fit TRBD2. Germline trimming cut 1 base from V and 3 bases from J; bases unmatched to any gene: 5. This CDR3 is 16 amino acids long. Germline V lookup: CDR1 SGHVS, CDR2 FNYEAQ. The sequenced CDR3 bases are TGTGCCAGCAGCTTAGAAGCGGGGCCCGACACCGGGGAG. Its translation is CASSLEAGPDTGE. In full, the CDR3 is CASSLEAGPDTGELFF. Based on the CDR3 plus reference TRBV7-6 and TRBJ2-2, the full variable domain is GAGVSQSPRYKVTKRGQDVALRCDPISGHVSLYWYRQALGQGPEFLTYFNYEAQQDKSGLPNDRFSAERPEGSISTLTIQRTEQRDSAMYRCASSLEAGPDTGELFFGEGSRLTVL.

At least ten counts were recorded for this clone. The CDR3 end is not reached by the read, which stops 3 residues before it; the germline J gene fills it in. This chain joins TRBV4-2 and TRBJ2-3; D remains ambiguous. V was trimmed by 6 bases and J by 3 bases, leaving 13 bases between them. The CDR3 loop spans 14 amino acids. The germline gives CDR1 LGHNA, CDR2 YNFKEQ. The CDR3 is CASSQRSPTDTQYF. The DNA read from the CDR3 is TGTGCCAGCAGTCAGAGGTCCCCTACAGATACG.

This clone was detected ten times or more. The CDR3 extends 3 residues past the end of the read, so its final part is completed from the germline J gene. The chain recombines TRBV20-1 with TRBJ1-2; TRBD1 agrees at 9 bases. CDR3 size: 13 residues. V was pared by 5 bases and J by 4 bases, with 5 bases of the junction left unmatched. CDR1 is DFQATT, CDR2 SNEGSKA, per germline (reference sequence). The part of the CDR3 DNA that was read is TGCAGTGCTCTCCCGGGACAGGGCTATGGC. It is translated as CSALPGQGYG. The complete CDR3 sequence is CSALPGQGYGYTF.

Many counts were recorded for this clone. The CDR3 goes on 3 residues after the read ends, and that part is filled in from the germline J gene. The chain joins TRBV20-1 to TRBJ1-2; 8 nucleotides align to TRBD1. Germline CDR1 and CDR2: DFQATT and SNEGSKA (reference sequence). This CDR3 is 12 amino acids long. The V and J ends lost 7 bases and 2 bases, in that order; junction bases with no gene match: 3. CDR3 region: CSEGQENYGYTF. The covered CDR3 bases are TGCAGTGAGGGACAGGAGAACTATGGC.

Turning to this clone: Coverage ceases 3 residues before the CDR3 finishes, and the germline J gene fills in the end. This rearrangement joins TRBV5-1 to TRBJ2-1; maybe TRBD1 (5 bases). Germline lookup yields CDR1 SGHRS and CDR2 YFSETQ. The CDR3 contains 14 residues. Deletions cut 0 bases from V and 7 bases from J, with 11 bases between. CDR3: CASSLEAGPNEQFF. The DNA read from the CDR3 is TGCGCCAGCAGCTTGGAGGCAGGGCCGAATGAG.